Listed here are 10 T cell receptor beta chains from one sample, sequenced in a study of blood T cell repertoires in COVID-19. Some clones are missing from TCRdb's copy, which holds only in-frame ones; the method was immunoSEQ multiplex PCR. The sample yields about 270,000 clones, approximately 90% seen once. The material sequenced was PBMCs or T cells enriched from blood (not recorded which). All receptors derive from a man in his forties who had been exposed to COVID-19.

V and J are TRBV19 and TRBJ1-4; D may be TRBD1 (5 bases). This CDR3 comprises 14 residues. Germline assignment: CDR1 LNHDA and CDR2 SQIVND (reference sequence). V dropped 2 bases and J dropped 8 bases, with 12 bases sitting between them. The CDR3 reads CASSISRAREKLFF. DNA of the CDR3: TGTGCCAGTAGTATATCCAGGGCCCGAGAAAAACTGTTTTTT.

This chain connects TRBV15 to TRBJ2-1; tentatively, D is TRBD2 (6 bases). Between the trimmed V and J ends, which lost 2 bases and 0 bases, there was a span of 14 bases. Germline V lookup: CDR1 LNHNV, CDR2 YYDKDF (reference sequence). There are 17 residues in the CDR3. CDR3 sequence: CATSRSEGLSSYNEQFF. As DNA, the CDR3 is TGTGCCACCAGCAGATCGGAGGGCCTTAGCTCCTACAATGAGCAGTTCTTC.

V is TRBV7-8 and J is TRBJ1-1, with D uncertain. Germline CDR1 SGHVS, CDR2 FQNEAQ. The CDR3 is made up of 13 amino acids. Between the trimmed V and J ends, which lost 3 bases and 5 bases, there was a span of 10 bases. The chain's CDR3 is CASSFGELTEAFF. The CDR3 DNA follows: TGTGCCAGCAGCTTCGGTGAGCTGACTGAAGCTTTCTTT.

This clone was seen once. The V gene is TRBV2, the J gene TRBJ2-7, with TRBD2 as a possible D gene (5 bases). Trimming stripped 7 bases from V and 8 bases from J, with 18 bases between. This CDR3 is built from 13 residues. CDR1 is SNHLY and CDR2 is FYNNEI in the germline V gene. The CDR3 sequence: CASTEALPTKQYF. CDR3 nucleotides: TGTGCCAGCACGGAGGCACTTCCTACGAAGCAGTACTTC.

The genes are TRBV6-1 and TRBJ1-1; D gene uncertain. CDR1 and CDR2 from the germline V gene are MNHNS and SASEGT. The CDR3 covers 15 residues. Trimming left V 2 bases short and J 0 bases short, with 10 bases between. The CDR3: CASSETYPVNTEAFF. Here the CDR3 DNA reads TGTGCCAGCAGTGAAACTTACCCGGTGAACACTGAAGCTTTCTTT.

The chain uses TRBV5-4 and TRBJ2-1; the match to TRBD2 covers 11 bases. Germline trimming cut 3 bases from V and 8 bases from J; bases unmatched to any gene: 7. This CDR3 has 15 amino acids. Germline values: CDR1 SGHNT, CDR2 YYREEE (reference sequence). This CDR3 is CASSSGTSGSYEQFF. For the CDR3, the DNA is TGTGCCAGCAGCTCGGGTACTAGCGGGAGCTATGAGCAGTTCTTC.

The CDR3 is CASSSRGSGPSYNEQFF. The CDR3 DNA reads TGTGCCAGCTCATCCCGGGGTAGCGGGCCCTCCTACAATGAGCAGTTCTTC. The gene calls are TRBV18 and TRBJ2-1, with 7 bases matching TRBD2. The CDR3 has 17 residues. J lost 0 bases, V lost 5 bases, and 10 bases had no gene match. Germline assignment: CDR1 KGHSH and CDR2 LQKENI.

The chain is built from TRBV30 and TRBJ1-2; TRBD1 might be the D (6 bases). The CDR3 is 13 amino acids. The germline gives CDR1 GTSNPN, CDR2 SVGIG (reference sequence). V dropped 3 bases and J dropped 2 bases, with 10 bases sitting between them. CDR3 bases: TGTGCCTGGAGACAACAGGGCAACTATGGCTACACCTTC. It specifies CAWRQQGNYGYTF.

This clone appeared a few times. The chain is built from TRBV4-2 and TRBJ2-7, with 7 bases that match TRBD2. Germline CDR1 is LGHNA and CDR2 is YNFKEQ. V lost 2 bases to trimming and J lost 2 bases; unmatched junction nucleotides: 6. The CDR3 loop spans 15 amino acids. The CDR3 DNA is TGTGCCAGCAGCCAATCTAGCGGAACCACCTACGAGCAGTACTTC. Protein product: CASSQSSGTTYEQYF.

This chain uses TRBV15 with TRBJ2-7; 12 positions match TRBD1. Trimming took 5 bases from V and 6 from J; bases not matched to a gene: 5. This CDR3 spans 14 amino acids. Germline CDR1 LNHNV, CDR2 YYDKDF (reference sequence). CDR3 bases: TGTGCCACCAGCTTGGGACAGGGGGCAGGCGAGCAGTACTTC. This encodes CATSLGQGAGEQYF.